This T cell receptor beta chain derives from a study of response to subunit inactivated influenza vaccine. The sample holds a few counts of this clonotype. What it recognizes is unknown. TCRdb fed the RT-PCR reads into MiXCR, producing one record per CDR3 protein. The sample holds over 150,000 distinct CDR3 sequences; 11% are singletons and the top ten take 12%. Findings and caveats of the study: It was suggested by the authors that few new T cells are recruited by each seasonal influenza vaccination.

CDR1 is PRHDT and CDR2 is FYEKMQ in the germline V gene (reference sequence). Germline trimming cut 6 bases from V and 3 bases from J; bases unmatched to any gene: 4. The CDR3 is made up of 14 amino acids. The TCR originated in a man between 50 and 59 years old who received an inactivated influenza vaccine. The rearrangement links TRBV13 to TRBJ2-2; 7 bases match TRBD2. This material consisted of non-naive T cells sorted from PBMCs, taken 35 to 45 days after vaccination. This CDR3 reads CASRAGVYTGELFF. The DNA for the CDR3 is TGTGCCAGCAGGGCGGGGGTCTACACCGGGGAGCTGTTTTTT.